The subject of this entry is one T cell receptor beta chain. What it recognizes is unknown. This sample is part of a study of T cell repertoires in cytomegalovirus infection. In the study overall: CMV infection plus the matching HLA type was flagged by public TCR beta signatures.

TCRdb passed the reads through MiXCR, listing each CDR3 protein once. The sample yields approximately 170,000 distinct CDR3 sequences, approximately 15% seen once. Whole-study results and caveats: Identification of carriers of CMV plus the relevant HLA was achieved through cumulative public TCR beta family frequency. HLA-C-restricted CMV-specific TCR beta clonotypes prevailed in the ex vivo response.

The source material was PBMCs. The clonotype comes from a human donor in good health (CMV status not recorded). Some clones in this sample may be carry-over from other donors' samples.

In nucleotides, the CDR3 is TGTGCCAGCAGCTCGACAGGGGGTTATAGCAATCAGCCCCAGCATTTT. Its protein is CASSSTGGYSNQPQHF. The J gene is TRBJ1-5, the V gene TRBV5-6; 9 bases align to TRBD1. CDR3 length: 16 amino acids. Germline trimming cut 3 bases from V and 0 bases from J; bases unmatched to any gene: 4. Germline V gene data show CDR1 as SGHDT and CDR2 as YYEEEE.